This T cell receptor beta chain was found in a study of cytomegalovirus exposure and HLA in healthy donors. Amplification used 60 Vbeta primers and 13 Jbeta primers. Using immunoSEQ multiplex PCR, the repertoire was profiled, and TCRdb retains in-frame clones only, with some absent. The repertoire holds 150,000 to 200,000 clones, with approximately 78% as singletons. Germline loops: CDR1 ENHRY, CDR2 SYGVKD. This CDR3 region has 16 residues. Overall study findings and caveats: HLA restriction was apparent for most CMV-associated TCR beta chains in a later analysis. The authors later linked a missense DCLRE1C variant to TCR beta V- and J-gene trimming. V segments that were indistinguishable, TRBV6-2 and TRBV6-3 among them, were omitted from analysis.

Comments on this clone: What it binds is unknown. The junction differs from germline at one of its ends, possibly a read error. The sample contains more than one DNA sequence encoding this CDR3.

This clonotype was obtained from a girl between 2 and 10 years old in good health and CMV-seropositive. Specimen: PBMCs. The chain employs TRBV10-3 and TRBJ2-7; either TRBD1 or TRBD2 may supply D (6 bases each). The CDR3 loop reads CATGYPRSSASYEQYF. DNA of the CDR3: TGCGCCACAGGGTATCCGAGATCTAGCGCTTCCTACGAGCAGTACTTC.